This T cell receptor beta chain was sequenced in a study of blood T cell repertoires in COVID-19. As for the study in general: Acute and convalescent COVID-19 samples came from the United States, Italy and Spain. The analysed material was cDNA or gDNA that came from T cells, B-cell-depleted T cells, or PBMCs.

Germline CDR1 reads MNHEY; CDR2 reads SVGEGT. After removal of 4 bases from V and 5 bases from J, the junction contained 7 bases not matched to a gene. The CDR3 is 15 residues long. This clone was detected a few times. Profiling relied on immunoSEQ multiplex PCR, and the TCRdb table lists in-frame clones only, not all of them. This sample has around 260,000 clones; approximately 86% occur once, and the top ten carry around 9.5%. The chain has TRBV6-2 or TRBV6-3 and TRBJ2-5, with TRBD1 matching over 10 bases. This clonotype was obtained from a man between 40 and 49 years old who had recovered from COVID-19. Specimen: peripheral blood. CDR3 DNA: TGTGCCAGCAGTTCCGGACAGGGGGGACTGGAGACCCAGTACTTC. As protein: CASSSGQGGLETQYF.